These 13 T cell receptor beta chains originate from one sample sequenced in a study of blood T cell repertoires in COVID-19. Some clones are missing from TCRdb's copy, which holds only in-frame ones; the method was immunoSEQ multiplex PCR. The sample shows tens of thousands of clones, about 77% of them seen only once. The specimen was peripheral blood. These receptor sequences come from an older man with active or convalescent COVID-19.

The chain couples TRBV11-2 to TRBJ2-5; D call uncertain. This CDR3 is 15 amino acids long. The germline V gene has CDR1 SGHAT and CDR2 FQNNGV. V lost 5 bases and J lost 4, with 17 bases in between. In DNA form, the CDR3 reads TGTGCCAGCAGCGGGTACCGGGTGGTGGGAGAGACCCAGTACTTC. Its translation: CASSGYRVVGETQYF.

The CDR3, as DNA: TGTGCCAGCAGGACCAGGGGGCAAGAGACCCAGTACTTC. Protein: CASRTRGQETQYF. This chain uses TRBV6-5 with TRBJ2-5, with TRBD1 identical over 7 bases. Unmatched junction bases numbered 3, after V lost 6 bases and J lost 2 bases. The CDR3 loop spans 13 amino acids. Looked up from germline, CDR1 is MNHEY and CDR2 is SVGAGI.

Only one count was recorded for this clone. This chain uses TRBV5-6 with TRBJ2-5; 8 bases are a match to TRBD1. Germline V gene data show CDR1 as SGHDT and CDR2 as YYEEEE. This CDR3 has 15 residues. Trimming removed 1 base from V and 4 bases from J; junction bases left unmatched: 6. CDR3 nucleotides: TGTGCCAGCAGCTTGTTGGACAGGGCGGCAGAGACCCAGTACTTC. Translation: CASSLLDRAAETQYF.

The CDR3 region is CASSTTSYEQYF. The CDR3 DNA reads as TGTGCCAGCAGCACCACTTCCTACGAGCAGTACTTC. The chain links TRBV7-9 to TRBJ2-7, with no clear D. The CDR3 covers 12 residues. Germline values: CDR1 SEHNR, CDR2 FQNEAQ (reference sequence). V lost 5 bases and J lost 1, with 6 bases in between. The variable domain in full, with the rest retrieved from reference TRBV7-9 and TRBJ2-7, is DTGVSQNPRHKITKRGQNVTFRCDPISEHNRLYWYRQTLGQGPEFLTYFQNEAQLEKSRLLSDRFSAERPKGSFSTLEIQRTEQGDSAMYLCASSTTSYEQYFGPGTRLTVT.

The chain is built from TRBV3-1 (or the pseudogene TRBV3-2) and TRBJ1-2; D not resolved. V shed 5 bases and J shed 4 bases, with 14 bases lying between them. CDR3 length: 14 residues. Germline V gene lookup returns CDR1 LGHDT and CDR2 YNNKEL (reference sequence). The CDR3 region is CASSRNTDTYGYTF. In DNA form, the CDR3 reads TGTGCCAGCAGCAGGAATACTGACACCTATGGCTACACCTTC.

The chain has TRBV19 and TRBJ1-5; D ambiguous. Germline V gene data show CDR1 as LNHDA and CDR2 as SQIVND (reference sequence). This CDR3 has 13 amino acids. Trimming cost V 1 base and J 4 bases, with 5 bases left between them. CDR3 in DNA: TGTGCCAGTAGTATAGGAGTAAATCAGCCCCAGCATTTT. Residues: CASSIGVNQPQHF.

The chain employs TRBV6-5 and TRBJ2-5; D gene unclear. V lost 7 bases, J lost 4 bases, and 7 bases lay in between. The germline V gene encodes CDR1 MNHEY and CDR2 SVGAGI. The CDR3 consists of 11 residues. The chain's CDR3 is CASMSGETQYF. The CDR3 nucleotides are TGTGCCAGCATGTCAGGAGAGACCCAGTACTTC.

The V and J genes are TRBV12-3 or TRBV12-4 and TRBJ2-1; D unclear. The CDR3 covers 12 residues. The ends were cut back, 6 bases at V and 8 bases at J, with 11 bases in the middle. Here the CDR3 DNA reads TGTGCCAGCAGACTCCCTCGGGATGAGCAGTTCTTC. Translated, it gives CASRLPRDEQFF.

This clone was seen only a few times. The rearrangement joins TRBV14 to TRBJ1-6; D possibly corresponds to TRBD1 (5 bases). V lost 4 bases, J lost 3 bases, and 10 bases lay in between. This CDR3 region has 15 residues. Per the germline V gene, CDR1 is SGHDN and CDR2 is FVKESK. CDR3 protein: CASSRDRLYNSPLHF. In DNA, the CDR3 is TGTGCCAGCAGCCGCGACAGACTCTATAATTCACCCCTCCACTTT.

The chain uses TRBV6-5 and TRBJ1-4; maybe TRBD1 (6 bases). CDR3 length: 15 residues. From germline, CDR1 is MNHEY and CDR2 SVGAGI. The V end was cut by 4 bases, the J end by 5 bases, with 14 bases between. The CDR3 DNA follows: TGTGCCAGCAGTTTCGGGACACTCCCCAATGAAAAACTGTTTTTT. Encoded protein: CASSFGTLPNEKLFF.

CDR3 nucleotides: TGTGCCAGCTTATCGGACAGCTATGGCTACACCTTC. Translated, it gives CASLSDSYGYTF. The chain couples TRBV12-3 or TRBV12-4 to TRBJ1-2; the D gene is possibly TRBD1 (6 bases). V lost 8 bases, J lost 4 bases, and 11 bases lay in between. This CDR3 comprises 12 residues.

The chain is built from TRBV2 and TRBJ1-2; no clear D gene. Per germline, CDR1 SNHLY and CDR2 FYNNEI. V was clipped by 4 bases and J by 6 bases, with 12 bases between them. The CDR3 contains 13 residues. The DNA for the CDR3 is TGTGCCAGCAGTGGAAGGGTCGGGGATGGCTACACCTTC. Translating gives CASSGRVGDGYTF.

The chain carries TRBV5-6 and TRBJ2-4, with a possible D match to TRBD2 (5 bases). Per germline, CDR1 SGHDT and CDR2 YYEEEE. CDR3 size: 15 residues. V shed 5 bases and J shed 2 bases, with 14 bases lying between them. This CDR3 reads CASSSGLVSKNIQYF. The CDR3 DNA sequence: TGTGCCAGCAGTTCGGGGTTAGTGTCCAAAAACATTCAGTACTTC.